This is a list of T cell receptor beta chains from one sample in a study of early T cells in non-severe SARS-CoV-2 infection. TCRdb independently ran MiXCR on the 5' RACE reads; one entry per CDR3 protein. The table records 35,000 to 50,000 distinct CDR3 sequences, around 5.7% of them present only once. Sample: whole blood. These receptors all stem from an adult who was a healthcare worker with PCR-confirmed SARS-CoV-2 infection or an uninfected control (not recorded which). The CDR3 runs from the conserved cysteine through the conserved F or W. Each record gives: V gene, clone size, J gene, D gene, CDR3 protein, CDR3 DNA. D genes are given only for firm matches. Some rows have no size entry. The others give once, few or many, or a class for an expanded clone.

TRBV20-1	few	TRBJ2-3	TRBD2	CSASPRTSGGRVDTQYF	TGCAGTGCTAGCCCTAGGACTAGCGGGGGGCGTGTAGATACGCAGTATTTT
TRBV5-6	many	TRBJ1-6	NA	CASSPVRGSSPLHF	TGTGCCAGCAGCCCGGTGAGAGGCTCTTCACCCCTCCATTTT
TRBV30	NA	TRBJ2-7	NA	CAWSPTGAGEQYF	TGTGCCTGGAGCCCCACGGGGGCAGGGGAGCAGTACTTC
TRBV4-2	many	TRBJ1-2	TRBD1	CASSQPDRGRRDGYTF	TGTGCCAGCAGCCAACCCGACAGGGGGCGCCGAGATGGCTACACCTTC
TRBV2	many	TRBJ2-1	NA	CATGGGQGLGEQFF	TGTGCCACTGGGGGGGGACAAGGATTAGGTGAGCAGTTCTTC
TRBV4-3	many	TRBJ2-3	TRBD1	CASSQDRGGRAGDTQYF	TGCGCCAGCAGCCAAGATCGAGGGGGCCGGGCTGGAGATACGCAGTATTTT
TRBV19	NA	TRBJ2-1	NA	CASSIDAGEQFF	TGTGCCAGTAGTATAGATGCAGGTGAGCAGTTCTTC
TRBV25-1	many	TRBJ1-6	TRBD1	CASSDRTGNSPLHF	TGTGCCAGCAGTGATCGGACAGGGAACTCACCCCTCCACTTT
TRBV18	many	TRBJ2-3	NA	CASSPEDTQYF	TGTGCCAGCTCACCGGAAGATACGCAGTATTTT
TRBV25-1	NA	TRBJ2-3	TRBD2	CASSENWGGPHTDTQYF	TGTGCCAGCAGTGAAAATTGGGGGGGACCCCACACAGATACGCAGTATTTT
TRBV6-1	NA	TRBJ2-4	NA	CASSVLGGGENIQYF	TGTGCCAGCAGTGTATTAGGCGGCGGGGAAAACATTCAGTACTTC
TRBV7-9	many	TRBJ1-5	NA	CASSLTGQPQHF	TGTGCCAGCAGCTTGACCGGGCAGCCCCAGCATTTT
TRBV2	NA	TRBJ2-3	NA	CASSVRGDTQYF	TGTGCCAGCAGTGTGAGGGGGGATACGCAGTATTTT
TRBV5-1	NA	TRBJ2-1	NA	CASSRTFATSYNEQFF	TGCGCCAGCAGCAGGACTTTTGCCACCTCCTACAATGAGCAGTTCTTC
TRBV6-4	few	TRBJ2-5	TRBD2	CASSESSGDQETQYF	TGTGCCAGCAGTGAGTCTAGCGGGGATCAAGAGACCCAGTACTTC
TRBV7-8	medium-sized	TRBJ2-7	NA	CASSLAQGPSYEQYF	TGTGCCAGCAGCTTAGCGCAGGGGCCCTCCTACGAGCAGTACTTC
TRBV20-1	few	TRBJ1-4	NA	CSARRPSDGGKLFF	TGCAGTGCCCGTAGGCCCTCGGACGGGGGTAAACTGTTTTTT
TRBV6-2/TRBV6-3	many	TRBJ2-7	NA	CASRWAGDISYEQYF	TGTGCCAGCAGATGGGCAGGGGACATCTCCTACGAGCAGTACTTC
TRBV5-1	many	TRBJ2-2	NA	CASVMEGTGELFF	TGCGCCAGCGTCATGGAGGGGACCGGGGAGCTGTTTTTT
TRBV12-3/TRBV12-4	NA	TRBJ2-7	NA	CASTPSGLYEQYF	TGTGCCAGCACCCCCAGCGGGCTCTACGAGCAGTACTTC
TRBV9	NA	TRBJ2-3	NA	CASSPESGPKAERASPFF	TGTGCCAGCAGCCCCGAATCCGGGCCGAAGGCCGAACGGGCCAGCCCTTTTTTT
TRBV4-3	many	TRBJ1-3	NA	CASSSHGSGENTIYF	TGCGCCAGCAGCTCACATGGCTCCGGAGAAAACACCATATATTTT
TRBV3-2	many	TRBJ2-3	NA	CASSQEGTSGSTDTQYF	TGTGCCAGCAGCCAAGAGGGGACTAGCGGGAGCACAGATACGCAGTATTTT
TRBV11-2	few	TRBJ2-7	TRBD1	CASSNPQGDWGYEQYF	TGTGCCAGCAGCAACCCACAGGGGGATTGGGGGTACGAGCAGTACTTC
TRBV18	NA	TRBJ1-4	TRBD1	CASSGTGNEKLFF	TGTGCCAGCTCAGGGACAGGGAACGAAAAACTGTTTTTT
TRBV5-1	few	TRBJ1-4	TRBD1	CASSPQGADEKLFF	TGCGCCAGCAGCCCACAGGGGGCGGATGAAAAACTGTTTTTT
TRBV14	many	TRBJ2-3	NA	CASSQGGQGSQYF	TGTGCCAGCAGCCAAGGAGGGCAGGGTTCGCAGTATTTT
TRBV6-1	many	TRBJ2-1	NA	CASSERQGRFF	TGTGCCAGCAGTGAACGGCAGGGGAGATTCTTC
TRBV7-2	few	TRBJ2-5	NA	CASSSLRGALQETQYF	TGTGCCAGCAGCTCACTACGGGGGGCACTACAAGAGACCCAGTACTTC
TRBV5-1	many	TRBJ1-2	NA	CASSSTGGDYGYTF	TGCGCCAGCAGCAGTACGGGGGGTGACTATGGCTACACCTTC
TRBV20-1	many	TRBJ2-3	TRBD2	CSARAPRSSGSTSTDTQYF	TGCAGTGCTAGAGCCCCGCGGTCTAGCGGGAGTACTAGCACAGATACGCAGTATTTT
TRBV27	NA	TRBJ2-7	NA	CASSLFRDTPFHEQYF	TGTGCCAGCAGTCTTTTCCGGGACACCCCATTCCACGAGCAGTACTTC
TRBV10-3	many	TRBJ2-3	TRBD2	CAIGTSGDSTDTQYF	TGTGCCATAGGGACTAGCGGGGACAGCACAGATACGCAGTATTTT
TRBV6-1	NA	TRBJ1-6	NA	CASSEALPLHF	TGTGCCAGCAGTGAAGCGCTACCCCTCCACTTT
TRBV6-1	NA	TRBJ1-5	NA	CASRRVVEDNQPQHF	TGTGCCAGCAGGCGGGTCGTCGAGGATAATCAGCCCCAGCATTTT
TRBV11-2	many	TRBJ2-5	TRBD2	CASSSGLAATQYF	TGTGCCAGCAGCTCGGGACTAGCGGCGACCCAGTACTTC
TRBV20-1	many	TRBJ2-7	NA	CSARGSHEQYF	TGCAGTGCTAGAGGGTCCCACGAGCAGTACTTC
TRBV6-1	NA	TRBJ1-5	NA	CASSAVTGRQPQHF	TGTGCCAGCAGCGCTGTGACAGGTCGTCAGCCCCAGCATTTT
TRBV28	many	TRBJ1-3	TRBD1	CASRGLQGAHGNTIYF	TGTGCCAGCAGGGGATTACAGGGGGCTCATGGAAACACCATATATTTT
TRBV11-3	NA	TRBJ2-1	TRBD2	CASSQSPAGPPNNEQFF	TGTGCCAGCAGCCAGTCCCCAGCGGGACCCCCCAACAATGAGCAGTTCTTC
TRBV6-5	NA	TRBJ1-2	NA	CASSYAGRADYGYTF	TGTGCCAGCAGTTACGCGGGCAGGGCTGACTATGGCTACACCTTC
TRBV6-2/TRBV6-3	many	TRBJ2-1	TRBD1	CASRKTGAEQFF	TGTGCCAGCAGAAAAACAGGGGCTGAGCAGTTCTTC
TRBV18	many	TRBJ2-7	NA	CASSPGGAGTGLAEQYF	TGTGCCAGCTCACCTGGCGGAGCAGGTACAGGACTGGCCGAGCAGTACTTC
TRBV3-1	many	TRBJ2-5	NA	CASSQVARDQYF	TGTGCCAGCAGCCAAGTAGCGCGGGACCAGTACTTC
TRBV7-9	many	TRBJ2-7	TRBD1	CASASGQGHEQYF	TGTGCCAGCGCATCCGGACAGGGCCACGAGCAGTACTTC
TRBV7-2	many	TRBJ2-7	TRBD1	CASSFYTGQGYEQYF	TGTGCCAGCAGCTTTTATACGGGACAGGGATACGAGCAGTACTTC
TRBV28	NA	TRBJ1-1	NA	CASSWGPAAEAFF	TGTGCCAGCAGTTGGGGACCGGCCGCTGAAGCTTTCTTT
TRBV28	NA	TRBJ2-3	TRBD1	CASSVDRGRGDTQYF	TGTGCCAGCAGTGTGGACAGGGGGCGCGGGGATACGCAGTATTTT
TRBV19	many	TRBJ2-7	NA	CASSSGEWDYEQYF	TGTGCCAGTAGTTCGGGGGAGTGGGACTACGAGCAGTACTTC
TRBV6-1	many	TRBJ2-7	TRBD1	CASSQDRVPSGF	TGTGCCAGCAGCCAGGACAGGGTTCCTTCGGGCTTC
TRBV29-1	few	TRBJ2-7	TRBD1	CSVKDRGQYEQYF	TGCAGCGTGAAGGACAGGGGGCAGTACGAGCAGTACTTC
TRBV20-1	many	TRBJ2-7	NA	CSAVPGISYEQYF	TGCAGTGCCGTTCCAGGGATCTCCTACGAGCAGTACTTC
TRBV7-6	many	TRBJ2-3	TRBD2	CASSSSGGTDTQYF	TGTGCCAGCAGCTCTAGCGGGGGCACAGATACGCAGTATTTT
TRBV12-3/TRBV12-4	many	TRBJ2-1	NA	CASSLGTGINEQFF	TGTGCCAGCAGTTTAGGTACCGGGATCAATGAGCAGTTCTTC
TRBV7-2	many	TRBJ2-3	TRBD2	CASSFKAGGLTDTQYF	TGTGCCAGCAGCTTTAAAGCGGGGGGCCTCACAGATACGCAGTATTTT
TRBV20-1	many	TRBJ2-5	TRBD2	CSAKAGGLETQYF	TGCAGTGCTAAGGCGGGGGGCCTGGAGACCCAGTACTTC
TRBV14	NA	TRBJ2-4	NA	CASNPSPYIQYF	TGTGCCAGCAACCCAAGTCCCTACATTCAGTACTTC
TRBV7-2	many	TRBJ1-3	TRBD1	CASSPTGLGNTIYF	TGTGCCAGCAGCCCGACAGGGCTAGGAAACACCATATATTTT
TRBV4-1	NA	TRBJ2-3	NA	CASSQEFGTDTQYF	TGCGCCAGCAGCCAAGAGTTCGGCACAGATACGCAGTATTTT